The source of this T cell receptor (beta chain) is a study of OX40 agonist ivuxolimab in advanced cancers. Across the study: Across the patients, intravenous ivuxolimab was delivered every 2 weeks at 0.01 to 10 mg/kg.

This clone is deemed medium-sized. The CDR3 consists of 12 residues. The V and J ends lost 7 bases and 7 bases respectively, with 10 bases between them. The germline V gene encodes CDR1 MGHDK and CDR2 SYGVNS. Here immunoSEQ multiplex PCR was the method, and the copy in TCRdb shows in-frame clones only, minus some. The sample yields about 64,000 clones, 84% seen once. The TCR sequence derives from an adult with an advanced solid tumor such as melanoma, head and neck, liver or kidney cancer. The material was CD4+ or CD8+ T cells sorted from blood, obtained in a trial of the OX40 agonist ivuxolimab. This rearrangement joins TRBV25-1 to TRBJ1-4; D possibly corresponds to TRBD1 (6 bases). The DNA for the CDR3 is TGTGCCAGCAAACAGGGAAGTGAAAAACTGTTTTTT. Translation gives CASKQGSEKLFF.